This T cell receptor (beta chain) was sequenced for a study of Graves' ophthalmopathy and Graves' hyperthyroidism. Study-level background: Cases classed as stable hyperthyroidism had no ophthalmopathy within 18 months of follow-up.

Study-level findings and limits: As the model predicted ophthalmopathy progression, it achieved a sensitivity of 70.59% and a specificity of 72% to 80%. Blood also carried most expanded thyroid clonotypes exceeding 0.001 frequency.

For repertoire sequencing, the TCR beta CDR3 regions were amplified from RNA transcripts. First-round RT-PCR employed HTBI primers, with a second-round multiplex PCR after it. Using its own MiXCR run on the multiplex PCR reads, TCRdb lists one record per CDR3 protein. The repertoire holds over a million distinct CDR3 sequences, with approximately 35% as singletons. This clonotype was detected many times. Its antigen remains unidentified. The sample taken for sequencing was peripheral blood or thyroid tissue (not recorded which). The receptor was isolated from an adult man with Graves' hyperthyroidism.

The CDR3 is CASSPSRASAGYTF. CDR3 DNA: TGTGCCAGCAGCCCCTCCCGGGCCTCAGCTGGCTACACCTTC. The chain joins TRBV9 to TRBJ1-2; the D is unclear. The CDR3 has 14 residues. The germline V gene encodes CDR1 SGDLS and CDR2 YYNGEE. Trimming took 4 bases from V and 7 from J, leaving 17 bases between them.